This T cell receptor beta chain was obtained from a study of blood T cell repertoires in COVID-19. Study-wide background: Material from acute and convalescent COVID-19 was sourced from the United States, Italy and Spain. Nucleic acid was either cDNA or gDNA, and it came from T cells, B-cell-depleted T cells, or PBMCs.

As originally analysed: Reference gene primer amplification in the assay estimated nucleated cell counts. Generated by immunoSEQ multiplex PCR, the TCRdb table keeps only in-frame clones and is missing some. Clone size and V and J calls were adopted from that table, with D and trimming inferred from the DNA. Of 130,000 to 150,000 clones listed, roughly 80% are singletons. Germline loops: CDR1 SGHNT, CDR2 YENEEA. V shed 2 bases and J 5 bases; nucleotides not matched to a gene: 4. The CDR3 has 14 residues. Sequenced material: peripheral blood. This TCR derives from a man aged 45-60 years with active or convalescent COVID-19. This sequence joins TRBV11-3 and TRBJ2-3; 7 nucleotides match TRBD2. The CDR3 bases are TGTGCCAGCAGCTTAACGCCGGGAGGAGATACGCAGTATTTT. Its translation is CASSLTPGGDTQYF.